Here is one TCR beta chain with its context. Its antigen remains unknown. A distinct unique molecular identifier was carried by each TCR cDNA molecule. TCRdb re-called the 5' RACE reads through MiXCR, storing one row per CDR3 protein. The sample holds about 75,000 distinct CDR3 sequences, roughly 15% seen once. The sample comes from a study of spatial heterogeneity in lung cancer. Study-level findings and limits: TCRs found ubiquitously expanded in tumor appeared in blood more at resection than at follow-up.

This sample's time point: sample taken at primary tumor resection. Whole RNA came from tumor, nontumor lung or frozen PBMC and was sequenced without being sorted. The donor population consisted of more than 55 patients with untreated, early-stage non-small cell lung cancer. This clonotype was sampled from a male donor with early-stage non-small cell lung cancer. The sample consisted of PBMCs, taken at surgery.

CDR3 nucleotide sequence: TGTGCCAGCAGTTATTGGGAGGAGAGCGGGGAGCTGTTTTTT. Protein product: CASSYWEESGELFF. This chain links TRBV6-2 or TRBV6-3 with TRBJ2-2; D may be TRBD2 (6 bases). The germline CDR1 and CDR2 sequences are MNHEY and SVGEGT. The CDR3 is 14 residues long. V was clipped by 3 bases and J by 7 bases, with 12 bases between them.